This entry describes one T cell receptor beta chain. The length of the CDR3 is 14 residues. Sequenced by immunoSEQ multiplex PCR; TCRdb stores in-frame clones only, minus some. The table lists more than 200,000 clones, around nine tenths of them singletons, with 11% in the top ten. This entry belongs to a study of blood T cell repertoires in COVID-19. The sequence was collected from a man between 25 and 39 years old who had recovered from COVID-19. V is TRBV21-1 and J is TRBJ1-6; TRBD1, as called in the table, went unchecked against the DNA. TRBV21-1 counts as a pseudogene. Sequenced input: PBMCs or T cells enriched from blood (not recorded which). The CDR3, as DNA: TGTGCCAGCAGCAATGGGCCAGGGAATTCACCCCTCCACTTT. Encoded protein: CASSNGPGNSPLHF.